What follows are 7 T cell receptor beta chains derived from one specimen sequenced in a study of cytomegalovirus exposure and HLA in healthy donors. Primers: 60 Vbeta forward and 13 Jbeta reverse. Only in-frame clones appear in the TCRdb table, and some are missing; sequencing was by immunoSEQ multiplex PCR. The sample carries approximately 170,000 clones, roughly 84% recorded once. The sequenced sample was PBMCs. Source of these receptors: a boy aged 2 to 10 in good health and CMV-seronegative.

The chain employs TRBV4-3 and TRBJ2-3; 8 nucleotides align to TRBD2. The V gene's germline CDR1 is LGHNA and CDR2 YSLEER. V shed 0 bases and J 1 base; nucleotides not matched to a gene: 6. The CDR3 spans 17 residues. The CDR3 here is CASSQDSLAGRTDTQYF. The CDR3 region has the DNA TGCGCCAGCAGCCAAGATTCCCTAGCGGGCCGCACAGATACGCAGTATTTT.

The chain employs TRBV11-3 and TRBJ1-3, with 11 bases lining up with TRBD1. Germline loops: CDR1 SGHNT, CDR2 YENEEA. With 3 bases clipped from V and 2 bases from J, the junction kept 3 bases outside the gene matches. This CDR3 has 16 amino acids. CDR3 sequence: CASSFGGQGAGNTIYF. As DNA, the CDR3 is TGTGCCAGCAGCTTCGGGGGACAGGGGGCTGGAAACACCATATATTTT. The full variable domain, completed using reference TRBV11-3 and TRBJ1-3, is EAGVVQSPRYKIIEKKQPVAFWCNPISGHNTLYWYLQNLGQGPELLIRYENEEAVDDSQLPKDRFSAERLKGVDSTLKIQPAELGDSAVYLCASSFGGQGAGNTIYFGEGSWLTVV.

This clone was detected only a few times. The V call is TRBV27, the J call TRBJ1-1; 7 nucleotides align to TRBD1. V lost 6 bases to trimming and J lost 12 bases; unmatched junction nucleotides: 19. CDR3 size: 15 residues. CDR1 and CDR2 (germline): MNHEY, SMNVEV (reference sequence). CDR3 loop: CASSSLQGTDTETFF. In DNA form, the CDR3 reads TGTGCCAGCAGCTCCCTACAGGGGACCGACACTGAGACTTTCTTT.

The V call is TRBV6-1, the J call TRBJ2-1; 8 nucleotides line up with TRBD1. CDR1 is MNHNS, CDR2 SASEGT, per germline. CDR3 length equals 16 residues. V lost 4 bases and J lost 0; bases outside the gene matches: 5. This CDR3 reads CASSARQGSSYNEQFF. The CDR3 nucleotides read TGTGCCAGCAGTGCCCGACAGGGGAGCTCCTACAATGAGCAGTTCTTC.

This clone was counted a single time. J is TRBJ2-5 and V is TRBV5-4; no definite D call. Germline V gene sequence: CDR1 SGHNT, CDR2 YYREEE (reference sequence). Trimming stripped 0 bases from V and 5 bases from J, with 5 bases between. This CDR3 is built from 12 residues. CDR3: CASSLAGETQYF. The DNA of the CDR3 is TGTGCCAGCAGCTTGGCCGGGGAGACCCAGTACTTC.

The gene calls are TRBV7-6 and TRBJ2-2, with 7 bases identical to TRBD2. With 4 bases clipped from V and 6 bases from J, the junction kept 23 bases outside the gene matches. There are 20 residues in the CDR3. The germline CDR1 and CDR2 sequences are SGHVS and FNYEAQ. The CDR3 sequence is CASSSNTLLPSGDYPGELFF. In DNA, the CDR3 is TGTGCCAGCAGCTCCAACACACTATTACCCAGCGGGGATTACCCCGGGGAGCTGTTTTTT. The full variable domain, with the rest looked up from reference TRBV7-6 and TRBJ2-2, is GAGVSQSPRYKVTKRGQDVALRCDPISGHVSLYWYRQALGQGPEFLTYFNYEAQQDKSGLPNDRFSAERPEGSISTLTIQRTEQRDSAMYRCASSSNTLLPSGDYPGELFFGEGSRLTVL.

The sample holds one count of this clone. V usage is TRBV9 and J usage is TRBJ2-3; no firm D call. The CDR3 has 16 residues. Germline loops: CDR1 SGDLS, CDR2 YYNGEE. The V and J ends lost 3 bases and 3 bases respectively, with 17 bases between them. The CDR3 bases are TGTGCCAGCAGCGCGCAACCCGACTTACGGACAGATACGCAGTATTTT. Encoded protein: CASSAQPDLRTDTQYF.